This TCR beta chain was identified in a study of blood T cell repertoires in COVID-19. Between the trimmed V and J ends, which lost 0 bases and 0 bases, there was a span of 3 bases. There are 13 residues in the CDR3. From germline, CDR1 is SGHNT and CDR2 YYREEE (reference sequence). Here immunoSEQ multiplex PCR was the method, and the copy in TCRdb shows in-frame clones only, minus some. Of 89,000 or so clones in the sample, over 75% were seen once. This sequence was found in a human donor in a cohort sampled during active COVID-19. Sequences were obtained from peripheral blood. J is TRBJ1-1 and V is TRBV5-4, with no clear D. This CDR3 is CASSLGVNTEAFF. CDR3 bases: TGTGCCAGCAGCTTGGGAGTGAACACTGAAGCTTTCTTT.